Shown below are 21 T cell receptor beta chains from a single sample sequenced in a study of cytomegalovirus exposure and HLA in healthy donors (dated 2017 in TCRdb). The library was produced with the immunoSEQ multiplex PCR assay. For the multiplex PCR, a mixture combining 60 forward primers for TCR Vbeta segments and 13 reverse primers for TCR Jbeta segments was used. As stored in TCRdb, this immuneACCESS dataset retains in-frame rearrangements with V and J assigned. A fraction of the clones does not appear; measured against another copy, unresolved V genes explain less than half of the discrepancy, and the remainder lacks a known reason. The table for this sample records 150,000 to 200,000 clones. Roughly 0.83% of the sample comes from the top ten. The sample taken for sequencing was PBMCs. These receptors were collected from a woman aged 18-29 years in good health and CMV-seropositive.

Comment on this clone: The same CDR3 can be traced to other DNA sequences in this sample. The chain uses TRBV6-1 and TRBJ1-5, with D possibly matching TRBD1 (5 bases). Between the trimmed V and J ends, which lost 3 bases and 4 bases, there was a span of 7 bases. The V gene's germline CDR1 is MNHNS and CDR2 SASEGT. The CDR3 extends over 13 amino acids. In nucleotides, the CDR3 is TGTGCCAGCAGTGACAGGGTAAATCAGCCCCAGCATTTT. It specifies CASSDRVNQPQHF.

The chain employs TRBV27 and TRBJ2-7, with a weak D call TRBD2 (7 bases). The CDR3 covers 16 residues. Between the trimmed V and J ends, which lost 3 bases and 1 base, there was a span of 16 bases. The germline CDR1 and CDR2 sequences are MNHEY and SMNVEV (reference sequence). CDR3 DNA: TGTGCCAGCAGTTTTGGGAGGGGGTTACGGTCCTACGAGCAGTACTTC. Its translation: CASSFGRGLRSYEQYF.

The rearrangement links TRBV18 to TRBJ2-5, with TRBD1 matching 8 bases. The CDR3 length is 15 residues. Germline V gene data show CDR1 as KGHSH and CDR2 as LQKENI. V gave up 5 bases and J gave up 4 bases; unmatched junction bases: 9. The CDR3 region is CASSTDRGDLETQYF. The CDR3 coding sequence is TGTGCCAGCTCAACCGACAGGGGAGATTTAGAGACCCAGTACTTC. The full variable domain, rest sourced from reference TRBV18 and TRBJ2-5, is NAGVMQNPRHLVRRRGQEARLRCSPMKGHSHVYWYRQLPEEGLKFMVYLQKENIIDESGMPKERFSAEFPKEGPSILRIQQVVRGDSAAYFCASSTDRGDLETQYFGPGTRLLVL.

This chain links TRBV7-2 with TRBJ2-1, with unresolved D. Germline loops: CDR1 SGHTA, CDR2 FQGNSA. Trimming removed 5 bases at V and 0 bases at J, with 8 bases between. CDR3 size: 14 residues. This CDR3 reads CASSLRSSYNEQFF. DNA of the CDR3: TGTGCCAGCAGCCTACGAAGCTCCTACAATGAGCAGTTCTTC. Variable domain in full (rest from reference TRBV7-2 and TRBJ2-1): GAGVSQSPSNKVTEKGKDVELRCDPISGHTALYWYRQSLGQGLEFLIYFQGNSAPDKSGLPSDRFSAERTGGSVSTLTIQRTQQEDSAVYLCASSLRSSYNEQFFGPGTRLTVL.

V usage is TRBV2 and J usage is TRBJ2-1; possible D gene TRBD1, 5 bases. Germline CDR1 is SNHLY and CDR2 is FYNNEI. CDR3 length equals 14 residues. V lost 2 bases and J lost 1, with 6 bases in between. CDR3 amino acids: CASSEQGSYNEQFF. DNA for the CDR3: TGTGCCAGCAGTGAACAGGGATCCTACAATGAGCAGTTCTTC.

V gene TRBV4-1 combines with J gene TRBJ2-5, with 7 positions matching TRBD1. The J call could be wrong; TRBJ2-7 is a better fit for the DNA end. The germline V gene has CDR1 MGHRA and CDR2 YSYEKL. There are 16 residues in the CDR3. In nucleotides, the CDR3 is TGCGCCAGCAGCCAATCTTCCCAGACAGGGACCTACGAGCAGTACTTC. Encoded protein: CASSQSSQTGTYEQYF.

V usage is TRBV7-8 and J usage is TRBJ1-1, with D perhaps TRBD1 (6 bases). V was cut by 10 bases and J by 1 base, with 13 bases left in between. Germline assignment: CDR1 SGHVS and CDR2 FQNEAQ. CDR3 length: 13 amino acids. Here the CDR3 DNA reads TGTGCCACCACGGGACAACCGAACACTGAAGCTTTCTTT. Translated: CATTGQPNTEAFF.

This sequence joins TRBV6-6 and TRBJ2-7; 13 nucleotides agree with TRBD2. The germline CDR1 and CDR2 sequences are MNHNY and SVGAGI (reference sequence). The CDR3 consists of 13 residues. Losses at the gene ends were 8 bases for V and 2 bases for J; bases not matched to a gene: 0. CDR3: CASGTSGTYEQYF. The CDR3 DNA reads as TGTGCCAGCGGGACTAGCGGGACCTACGAGCAGTACTTC.

This chain joins TRBV19 and TRBJ2-5, with D hard to call. The J call may be incorrect, as the DNA end agrees better with TRBJ2-7. CDR1 is LNHDA and CDR2 is SQIVND in the germline V gene (reference sequence). The CDR3 is 13 amino acids. The CDR3 coding sequence is TGTGCCAGTAGTATAGGCCCGAACTACGAGCAGTACTTC. Translating it yields CASSIGPNYEQYF.

The chain recombines TRBV5-4 with TRBJ2-6; TRBD1 is a possible D gene (6 bases). Trimming pared 1 base from V and 0 bases from J, leaving 14 bases between. The CDR3 loop spans 18 amino acids. The germline V gene has CDR1 SGHNT and CDR2 YYREEE (reference sequence). The CDR3 spells CASSLYGQFLSGANVLTF. DNA for the CDR3: TGTGCCAGCAGCTTGTACGGACAGTTCCTCTCTGGGGCCAACGTCCTGACTTTC.

The J gene is TRBJ2-3, the V gene TRBV5-1, with 12 bases matching TRBD2. CDR1 is SGHRS, CDR2 YFSETQ, per germline. The CDR3 contains 16 residues. With V trimmed by 4 bases and J by 1 base, 4 bases remained unmatched. CDR3 protein: CASSLRLAGGTDTQYF. CDR3 in DNA: TGCGCCAGCAGCCTGAGACTAGCGGGGGGCACAGATACGCAGTATTTT. Full variable domain (outside the CDR3, taken from reference TRBV5-1 and TRBJ2-3): KAGVTQTPRYLIKTRGQQVTLSCSPISGHRSVSWYQQTPGQGLQFLFEYFSETQRNKGNFPGRFSGRQFSNSRSEMNVSTLELGDSALYLCASSLRLAGGTDTQYFGPGTRLTVL.

The rearrangement links TRBV29-1 to TRBJ2-2, with no clear D. V lost 8 bases and J 0 bases, leaving 13 bases between the germline ends. Per germline, CDR1 SQVTM and CDR2 ANQGSEA. The CDR3 runs 14 residues. The CDR3 here is CSYRQKTNTGELFF. CDR3 DNA: TGCAGCTACCGCCAGAAAACGAACACCGGGGAGCTGTTTTTT.

V and J are TRBV19 and TRBJ2-2; 9 bases line up with TRBD1. The CDR3 totals 14 residues. The germline V gene has CDR1 LNHDA and CDR2 SQIVND (reference sequence). V dropped 8 bases and J dropped 6; count of bases not matched to a gene: 7. Here the CDR3 reads CASGTGGRAGELFF. Written as DNA, the CDR3 is TGTGCCAGTGGTACAGGGGGCAGGGCCGGGGAGCTGTTTTTT.

The genes are TRBV7-9 and TRBJ1-2, with D possibly matching TRBD1 (6 bases). CDR3 length: 12 amino acids. Trimming took 5 bases from V and 8 from J, leaving 12 bases between them. Germline CDR1 is SEHNR and CDR2 is FQNEAQ (reference sequence). The CDR3 DNA is TGTGCCAGCAGCCCCCAGGGGCAAGGCTACACCTTC. It translates to CASSPQGQGYTF.

The chain employs TRBV4-2 and TRBJ2-3; D might be TRBD2 (6 bases). Trimming took off 4 bases at V and 1 base at J, with 18 bases between the two ends. The CDR3 contains 17 residues. Germline V lookup: CDR1 LGHNA, CDR2 YNFKEQ. Written as DNA, the CDR3 is TGTGCCAGCAGCCCATTAGGAATAGCGGATCGCACAGATACGCAGTATTTT. The encoded protein is CASSPLGIADRTDTQYF.

The rearrangement uses TRBV7-6 and TRBJ2-5; TRBD2 agrees at 8 bases. The J call may be faulty, since TRBJ2-7 better matches the DNA end. The germline CDR1 and CDR2 sequences are SGHVS and FNYEAQ. The CDR3 totals 15 residues. CDR3 loop: CASSLDVGGRYEQYF. The CDR3 region has the DNA TGTGCCAGCAGCTTAGACGTGGGCGGGAGGTACGAGCAGTACTTC.

The chain is built from TRBV4-2 and TRBJ2-3; 9 bases agree with TRBD1. In germline, CDR1 is LGHNA, CDR2 YNFKEQ. Unmatched junction bases numbered 7, after V lost 0 bases and J lost 0 bases. CDR3 length: 18 amino acids. Written as DNA, the CDR3 is TGTGCCAGCAGCCAAGAATTCCCACAGGGGGCTAGCACAGATACGCAGTATTTT. Residues: CASSQEFPQGASTDTQYF.

The chain combines TRBV4-3 with TRBJ2-1, with TRBD2 as a possible D gene (6 bases). Germline lookup yields CDR1 LGHNA and CDR2 YSLEER. V was trimmed by 0 bases and J by 0 bases, leaving 9 bases between them. The CDR3 length is 16 residues. The CDR3 sequence is CASSQDHGSSYNEQFF. Here the CDR3 DNA reads TGCGCCAGCAGCCAAGATCACGGGAGCTCCTACAATGAGCAGTTCTTC.

The chain employs TRBV25-1 and TRBJ1-1; D is unresolved. The CDR3 covers 13 residues. The V gene's germline CDR1 is MGHDK and CDR2 SYGVNS. V was trimmed by 0 bases and J by 10 bases, leaving 12 bases between them. The CDR3 nucleotides read TGTGCCAGCAGTGAATATCGCACAGCTGCAGCTTTCTTT. Translation: CASSEYRTAAAFF.

The J gene is TRBJ2-7, the V gene TRBV18, with D maybe TRBD1 (6 bases). Germline-derived CDR1 and CDR2 are KGHSH and LQKENI. There are 16 residues in the CDR3. Deletions cut 3 bases from V and 7 bases from J, with 22 bases between. In DNA form, the CDR3 reads TGTGCCAGCTCACCGGGGGAGTATGGGGTGCAGGGGGAGCAGTACTTC. It yields the protein CASSPGEYGVQGEQYF.

The chain carries TRBV6-4 and TRBJ2-7; 11 bases line up with TRBD2. Germline V gene lookup returns CDR1 MRHNA and CDR2 SNTAGT. The CDR3 is 14 amino acids. Trimming at V came to 8 bases and at J to 2 bases, leaving 5 bases not matched to a gene. CDR3 DNA sequence: TGTGCCAGCTCTCGACTAGCGGGACCCTACGAGCAGTACTTC. Translating it yields CASSRLAGPYEQYF.